The rows below give T cell receptor beta chains drawn from one sample of a study of blood T cells in healthy people across ages. TCRdb used MiXCR to reprocess the 5' RACE reads, holding one entry per CDR3 protein. The sample lists fewer than 800,000 distinct CDR3 sequences, 32% occurring once. What was sequenced was blood. These receptors were obtained from a woman aged 80 or over in good health. The CDR3 runs from the conserved cysteine through the conserved F or W. D genes are given only for firm matches. The listing skips clone size in some rows; elsewhere it reads once, few, many or a size class.

>TRBJ1-2|TRBV29-1|-|many
CSVAGPVNTF
TGCAGCGTTGCAGGGCCCGTTAACACCTTC
>TRBJ2-1|TRBV6-2/TRBV6-3|-|many
CASSRDTHSEQFF
TGTGCCAGCAGTCGGGACACCCACAGTGAGCAGTTCTTC
>TRBJ2-3|TRBV11-2|TRBD2|many
CASSPETGTSGYTDTQYF
TGTGCCAGCAGCCCCGAAACCGGAACTAGCGGATACACAGATACGCAGTATTTT
>TRBJ2-5|TRBV3-1|-|many
CASSREGSQETQYF
TGTGCCAGCAGCCGTGAGGGCAGTCAAGAGACCCAGTACTTC
>TRBJ2-7|TRBV5-1|TRBD1|-
CASSPTTGTSYEQYF
TGCGCCAGCAGCCCGACGACAGGGACGTCCTACGAGCAGTACTTC
>TRBJ1-4|TRBV12-3/TRBV12-4|-|few
CASSLDTAPEKLFF
TGTGCCAGCAGTTTAGATACAGCACCAGAAAAACTGTTTTTT
>TRBJ1-1|TRBV12-3/TRBV12-4|-|-
CASSLEVLGAFF
TGTGCCAGCAGTTTAGAGGTTCTCGGGGCTTTCTTT
>TRBJ2-7|TRBV5-1|TRBD1|many
CASSPGDRREQYF
TGCGCCAGCAGCCCCGGGGACAGGCGCGAGCAGTACTTC
>TRBJ1-1|TRBV5-6|-|-
CASSPVGRVGTEAFF
TGTGCCAGCAGCCCGGTGGGGCGGGTCGGTACTGAAGCTTTCTTT
>TRBJ2-5|TRBV30|-|many
CACRLPPETQYF
TGTGCCTGTAGACTACCCCCTGAGACCCAGTACTTC
>TRBJ2-2|TRBV9|-|once
CASSPLGRPGELFF
TGTGCCAGCAGCCCCCTTGGACGCCCCGGGGAGCTGTTTTTT
>TRBJ2-2|TRBV2|-|many
CASSDRRNTGELFF
TGTGCCAGCAGTGACAGGAGGAACACCGGGGAGCTGTTTTTT
>TRBJ2-7|TRBV2|TRBD2|many
CASREAAADHEQYF
TGTGCCAGCCGGGAGGCGGCGGCAGACCACGAGCAGTACTTC
>TRBJ2-2|TRBV5-1|-|-
CASSPGAAVSGELFF
TGCGCCAGCAGCCCGGGGGCAGCAGTAAGCGGGGAGCTGTTTTTT
>TRBJ2-2|TRBV15|-|many
CATSRSASTGELFF
TGTGCCACCAGCAGGTCCGCGAGCACCGGGGAGCTGTTTTTT
>TRBJ2-3|TRBV6-1|TRBD2|many
CASSGLSGGRTDTQYF
TGTGCCAGCAGTGGCCTGAGCGGGGGGCGCACAGATACGCAGTATTTT
>TRBJ1-2|TRBV7-3|TRBD1|few
CANSLHPRGQGRGYTF
TGTGCCAACAGCTTACACCCCAGAGGACAGGGCCGGGGCTACACCTTC
>TRBJ1-2|TRBV5-6|-|many
CASRTTTWGYTF
TGTGCCAGCAGAACCACGACGTGGGGCTACACCTTC
>TRBJ2-6|TRBV28|-|many
CASTVVTSGANVLTF
TGTGCCAGCACGGTCGTTACTAGCGGGGCCAACGTCCTGACTTTC
>TRBJ2-5|TRBV13|-|many
CASSEGVGVTQYF
TGTGCCAGCAGCGAAGGGGTTGGGGTGACCCAGTACTTC
>TRBJ1-1|TRBV7-3|-|many
CASSAIEGTEAFF
TGTGCCAGCAGCGCCATCGAGGGCACTGAAGCTTTCTTT
>TRBJ1-1|TRBV7-2|TRBD1|few
CASTRDRASNTEAFF
TGTGCCAGCACCCGGGACAGGGCGAGTAACACTGAAGCTTTCTTT
>TRBJ2-5|TRBV6-2/TRBV6-3|-|-
CASSYSRFGGGLQETQYF
TGTGCCAGCAGTTACTCGAGGTTCGGAGGGGGCCTACAAGAGACCCAGTACTTC
>TRBJ2-1|TRBV24-1|TRBD2|-
CATRPASGSTGEQFF
TGTGCCACCAGGCCGGCCAGCGGGAGCACCGGTGAGCAGTTCTTC
>TRBJ2-5|TRBV9|TRBD2|many
CASSVGLGGGPRETQYF
TGTGCCAGCAGCGTAGGGCTGGGCGGGGGGCCTCGAGAGACCCAGTACTTC
>TRBJ1-2|TRBV11-2|-|-
CASSLGGTPYGYTF
TGTGCCAGCAGCTTAGGAGGGACCCCCTATGGCTACACCTTC
>TRBJ1-2|TRBV7-9|-|-
CASSSPQLGRRIYGYTF
TGTGCCAGCAGCTCCCCCCAGCTCGGGCGGCGGATCTATGGCTACACCTTC
>TRBJ1-5|TRBV29-1|TRBD1|many
CSVSEQGNSNQPQHF
TGCAGCGTTTCGGAACAGGGGAATAGCAATCAGCCCCAGCATTTT
>TRBJ2-1|TRBV20-1|-|-
CSARWARTTLSYNEQFF
TGCAGTGCTAGATGGGCCAGAACCACCCTTTCCTACAATGAGCAGTTCTTC
>TRBJ2-5|TRBV24-1|-|many
CATSDGRRTQETQYF
TGTGCCACCAGTGATGGACGACGGACCCAAGAGACCCAGTACTTC
>TRBJ1-2|TRBV20-1|-|many
CSARAISNPETGGYTF
TGCAGTGCTAGAGCGATATCTAACCCCGAGACGGGGGGCTACACCTTC
>TRBJ2-3|TRBV7-9|-|-
CASGLKTDTQYF
TGTGCCAGCGGGTTAAAAACAGATACGCAGTATTTT
>TRBJ1-4|TRBV28|-|many
CASTSPTVYNEKLFF
TGTGCCAGCACCTCCCCCACGGTTTATAATGAAAAACTGTTTTTT
>TRBJ2-5|TRBV27|TRBD2|once
CASSPLTGGRETQYF
TGTGCCAGCAGTCCTCTTACGGGGGGGCGGGAGACCCAGTACTTC
>TRBJ2-7|TRBV5-1|-|-
CASRETEYNEQYF
TGCGCCAGCAGGGAGACAGAATATAACGAGCAGTACTTC
>TRBJ1-4|TRBV7-6|TRBD1|few
CASSLSVTGVHNEKLFF
TGTGCCAGCAGCTTATCTGTGACAGGGGTCCATAATGAAAAACTGTTTTTT
>TRBJ2-7|TRBV27|TRBD1|many
CASSPRQGGYEQYF
TGTGCCAGCAGTCCCAGACAGGGGGGGTACGAGCAGTACTTC
>TRBJ1-1|TRBV6-6|-|-
CASLDGGARNTEAFF
TGTGCCAGCTTGGATGGGGGGGCCCGGAACACTGAAGCTTTCTTT
>TRBJ2-7|TRBV13|TRBD2|many
CASSFLGTNSYEQYF
TGTGCCAGCAGCTTTCTCGGGACTAACTCCTACGAGCAGTACTTC
>TRBJ2-6|TRBV7-3|TRBD1|many
CASSKTGQASSGANVLTF
TGTGCCAGCAGCAAAACGGGACAGGCCAGCTCTGGGGCCAACGTCCTGACTTTC
>TRBJ2-3|TRBV20-1|TRBD2|many
CSASRPSGGTDTQYF
TGCAGTGCTAGTAGGCCTAGCGGGGGGACAGATACGCAGTATTTT
>TRBJ2-7|TRBV12-3/TRBV12-4|-|many
CASTPGTPISYEQYF
TGTGCCAGCACCCCTGGCACACCGATCTCCTACGAGCAGTACTTC
>TRBJ2-1|TRBV9|TRBD2|-
CAGSLSGGPSYNEQFF
TGTGCCGGCAGCCTGAGCGGGGGCCCCTCCTACAATGAGCAGTTCTTC
>TRBJ1-2|TRBV7-2|TRBD1|many
CASSLGPGTGKNYGYTF
TGTGCCAGCAGCTTAGGACCCGGGACAGGGAAGAACTATGGCTACACCTTC
>TRBJ1-1|TRBV18|TRBD1|few
CASSPFTLGTGSTEAFF
TGTGCCAGCTCACCATTTACGTTAGGGACAGGAAGCACTGAAGCTTTCTTT
>TRBJ1-1|TRBV6-2/TRBV6-3|-|-
CASSSFRAQLSTEAFF
TGTGCCAGCAGTTCGTTCCGGGCACAACTCAGCACTGAAGCTTTCTTT
>TRBJ1-5|TRBV29-1|-|many
CSAKDGNQPQHF
TGCAGCGCTAAGGACGGGAATCAGCCCCAGCATTTT
>TRBJ2-5|TRBV7-2|TRBD2|many
CASSLAGTKETQYF
TGTGCCAGCAGCTTAGCGGGGACTAAAGAGACCCAGTACTTC
>TRBJ2-3|TRBV11-2|TRBD2|many
CASSLGRGGGMSDTQYF
TGTGCCAGCAGCTTAGGGCGGGGCGGGGGAATGTCAGATACGCAGTATTTT
>TRBJ2-7|TRBV30|-|-
CAWSGARLTYEQYF
TGTGCCTGGAGTGGAGCCAGACTCACCTACGAGCAGTACTTC
>TRBJ2-1|TRBV7-3|TRBD1|few
CASSPSGTGCNEQFF
TGTGCCAGCAGCCCATCCGGGACAGGGTGTAATGAGCAGTTCTTC